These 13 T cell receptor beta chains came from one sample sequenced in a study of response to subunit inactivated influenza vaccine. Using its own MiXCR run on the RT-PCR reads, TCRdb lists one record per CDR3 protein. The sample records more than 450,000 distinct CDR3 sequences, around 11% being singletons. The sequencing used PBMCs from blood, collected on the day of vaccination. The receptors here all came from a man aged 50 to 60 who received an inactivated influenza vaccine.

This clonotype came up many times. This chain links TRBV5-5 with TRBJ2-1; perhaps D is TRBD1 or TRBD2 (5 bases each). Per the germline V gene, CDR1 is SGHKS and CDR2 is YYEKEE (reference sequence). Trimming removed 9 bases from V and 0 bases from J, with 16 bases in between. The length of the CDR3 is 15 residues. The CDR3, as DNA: TGTGCCACCGACCGGGACCCTAGCTCCTACAATGAGCAGTTCTTC. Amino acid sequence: CATDRDPSSYNEQFF.

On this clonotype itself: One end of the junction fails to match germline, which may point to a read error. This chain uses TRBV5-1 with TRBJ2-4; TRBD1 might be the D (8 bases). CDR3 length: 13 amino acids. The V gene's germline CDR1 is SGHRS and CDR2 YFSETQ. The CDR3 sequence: CASSSSPGQGGNF. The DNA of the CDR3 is TGCGCCAGCAGCTCCTCACCAGGACAGGGAGGGAACTTC. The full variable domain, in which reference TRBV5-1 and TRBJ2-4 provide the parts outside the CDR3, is KAGVTQTPRYLIKTRGQQVTLSCSPISGHRSVSWYQQTPGQGLQFLFEYFSETQRNKGNFPGRFSGRQFSNSRSEMNVSTLELGDSALYLCASSSSPGQGGNFGAGTRLSVL.

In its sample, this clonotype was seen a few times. CDR3 amino acids: CASSALQGQGTYGYTF. The CDR3 nucleotides are TGCGCCAGCAGCGCACTTCAGGGCCAGGGGACCTATGGCTACACCTTC. The rearrangement links TRBV5-1 to TRBJ1-2; a weak D match, TRBD1 (6 bases). The germline V and J ends were trimmed by 4 bases and 4 bases, with 20 bases remaining between them. The CDR3 has 16 amino acids. Germline assignment: CDR1 SGHRS and CDR2 YFSETQ. Full variable domain (remainder filled in from reference TRBV5-1 and TRBJ1-2): KAGVTQTPRYLIKTRGQQVTLSCSPISGHRSVSWYQQTPGQGLQFLFEYFSETQRNKGNFPGRFSGRQFSNSRSEMNVSTLELGDSALYLCASSALQGQGTYGYTFGSGTRLTVV.

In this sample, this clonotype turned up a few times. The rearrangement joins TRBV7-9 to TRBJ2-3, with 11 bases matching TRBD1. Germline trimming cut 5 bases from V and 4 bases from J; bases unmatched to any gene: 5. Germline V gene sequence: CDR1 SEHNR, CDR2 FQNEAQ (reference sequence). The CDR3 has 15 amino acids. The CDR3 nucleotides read TGTGCCAGCAGCCCCCGGGACAGGGGGGCAGATACGCAGTATTTT. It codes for CASSPRDRGADTQYF.

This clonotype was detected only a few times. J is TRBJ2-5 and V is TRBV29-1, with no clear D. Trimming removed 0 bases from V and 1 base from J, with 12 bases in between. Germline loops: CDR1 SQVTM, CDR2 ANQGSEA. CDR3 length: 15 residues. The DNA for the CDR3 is TGCAGCGTTGAAGATCCCCGGACCGTCCAAGAGACCCAGTACTTC. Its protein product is CSVEDPRTVQETQYF.

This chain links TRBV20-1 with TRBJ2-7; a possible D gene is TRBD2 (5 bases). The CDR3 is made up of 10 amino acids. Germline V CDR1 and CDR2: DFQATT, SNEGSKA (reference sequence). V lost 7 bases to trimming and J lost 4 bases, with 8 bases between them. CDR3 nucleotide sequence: TGCAGTGGGAGGAGGTACGAGCAGTACTTC. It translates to CSGRRYEQYF.

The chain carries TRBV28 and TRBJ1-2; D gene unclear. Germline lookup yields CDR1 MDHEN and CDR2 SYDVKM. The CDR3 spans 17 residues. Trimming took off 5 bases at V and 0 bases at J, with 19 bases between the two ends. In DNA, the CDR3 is TGTGCCAGCAGTCCAGCCTTGGGGAAGGGCGCTAACTATGGCTACACCTTC. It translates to CASSPALGKGANYGYTF.

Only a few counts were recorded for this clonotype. The CDR3 loop is CASSDRTSFPDTQYF. The CDR3 bases are TGTGCCAGCAGTGATCGCACTAGCTTCCCAGATACGCAGTATTTT. The chain carries TRBV6-1 and TRBJ2-3, with D possibly TRBD2 on 6 matching bases. Germline assignment: CDR1 MNHNS and CDR2 SASEGT. V dropped 3 bases and J dropped 4 bases, with 14 bases sitting between them. There are 15 residues in the CDR3.

In DNA, the CDR3 is TGTGCCAGCAGCTTGGGTCTGGGGGCGAACACCGGGGAGCTGTTTTTT. Its translation: CASSLGLGANTGELFF. The genes are TRBV5-5 and TRBJ2-2, with D perhaps given as TRBD1 or TRBD2 (5 bases each). The CDR3 has 16 residues. The germline CDR1 and CDR2 sequences are SGHKS and YYEKEE (reference sequence). The ends were cut back, 0 bases at V and 0 bases at J, with 9 bases in the middle.

CDR3 in DNA: TGCAGCGTTGTTAGCGGGAGTTTGAGAGCAGATACGCAGTATTTT. Amino acid sequence: CSVVSGSLRADTQYF. V usage is TRBV29-1 and J usage is TRBJ2-3; 9 bases line up with TRBD2. V lost 4 bases and J lost 4; bases outside the gene matches: 9. Germline values: CDR1 SQVTM, CDR2 ANQGSEA. The CDR3 consists of 15 residues.

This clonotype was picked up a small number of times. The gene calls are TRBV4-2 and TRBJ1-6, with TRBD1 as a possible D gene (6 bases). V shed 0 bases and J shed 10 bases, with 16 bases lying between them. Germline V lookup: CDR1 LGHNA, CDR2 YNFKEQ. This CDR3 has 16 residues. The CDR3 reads CASSQDLKQGGSPLHF. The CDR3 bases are TGTGCCAGCAGCCAAGATTTGAAACAGGGTGGATCACCCCTCCACTTT.

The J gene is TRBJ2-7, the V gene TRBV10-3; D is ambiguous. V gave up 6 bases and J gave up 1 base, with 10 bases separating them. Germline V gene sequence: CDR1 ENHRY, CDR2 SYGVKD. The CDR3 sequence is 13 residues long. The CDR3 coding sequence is TGTGCCATCAGCCGTGGGAAGTCCTACGAGCAGTACTTC. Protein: CAISRGKSYEQYF.

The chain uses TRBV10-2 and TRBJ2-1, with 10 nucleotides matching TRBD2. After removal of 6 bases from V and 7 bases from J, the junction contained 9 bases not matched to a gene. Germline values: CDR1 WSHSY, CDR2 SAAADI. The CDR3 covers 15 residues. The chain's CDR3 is CASRESGGAKNEQFF. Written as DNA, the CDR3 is TGCGCCAGCAGGGAGAGCGGGGGGGCAAAGAATGAGCAGTTCTTC.